This section outlines one T cell receptor (beta chain) sequence together with its context. Preparation of the TCRbeta library involved a method that used unique molecular identifiers. TCRdb called the PCR reads again in MiXCR, with one record for every CDR3 protein. The sample holds roughly 610,000 distinct CDR3 sequences, roughly a tenth seen once. The sample comes from a study of T-cell reconstitution after alpha-beta-depleted transplantation in children. The receptor was derived from a human donor who donated a stem cell graft to a child with acute myeloid leukemia. The material was PBMCs from the stem cell graft donor, obtained from the stem cell graft.

For the CDR3, the DNA is TGCGCCAGCAGCTTATGGCCCCTCCTCGGGACTAGCGGGGATTGGGCTACCTACGAGCAGTACTTC. It yields the protein CASSLWPLLGTSGDWATYEQYF. This chain connects TRBV5-1 to TRBJ2-7; TRBD2 agrees at 13 bases. The CDR3 loop spans 22 amino acids. V lost 2 bases and J lost 2; bases outside the gene matches: 22. Germline assignment: CDR1 SGHRS and CDR2 YFSETQ.